Each of the 30 T cell receptor beta chains below was sequenced from the same sample in a study of blood T cell repertoires in COVID-19. Some clones are missing from TCRdb's copy, which holds only in-frame ones; the method was immunoSEQ multiplex PCR. The repertoire holds a few hundred thousand clones, with around 87% as singletons. Sequencing was carried out using PBMCs or T cells enriched from blood (not recorded which). All receptors come from a woman between 18 and 30 years old with acute COVID-19.

Written as DNA, the CDR3 is TGTGCCAGCACTGAGGACAGGGTGTCCGGAAACACCATATATTTT. Translation: CASTEDRVSGNTIYF. The chain employs TRBV2 and TRBJ1-3; 8 nucleotides match TRBD1. The V and J ends lost 7 bases and 4 bases, in that order; junction bases with no gene match: 9. Looked up from germline, CDR1 is SNHLY and CDR2 is FYNNEI. CDR3 size: 15 residues. Full variable domain (remainder filled in from reference TRBV2 and TRBJ1-3): EPEVTQTPSHQVTQMGQEVILRCVPISNHLYFYWYRQILGQKVEFLVSFYNNEISEKSEIFDDQFSVERPDGSNFTLKIRSTKLEDSAMYFCASTEDRVSGNTIYFGEGSWLTVV.

This chain uses TRBV7-2 with TRBJ2-1; 10 bases match TRBD2. CDR1 is SGHTA, CDR2 FQGNSA, per germline. The CDR3 is 17 residues long. The V gene end was trimmed by 1 base and the J gene end by 6 bases; junction bases not matched to a gene: 9. CDR3: CASSLVSATSGSNEQFF. The CDR3 region has the DNA TGTGCCAGCAGCTTAGTTTCTGCGACTAGCGGGTCCAATGAGCAGTTCTTC.

The chain couples TRBV7-9 to TRBJ1-5; a possible D gene is TRBD1 (6 bases). Germline V gene data show CDR1 as SEHNR and CDR2 as FQNEAQ (reference sequence). V lost 5 bases and J lost 6, with 11 bases in between. This CDR3 is built from 13 residues. The CDR3, as DNA: TGTGCCAGCAGCCCCCTGGACAGTCAGCCCCAGCATTTT. It codes for CASSPLDSQPQHF.

This chain joins TRBV2 and TRBJ1-2; possibly TRBD1 for D (6 bases). This CDR3 comprises 13 residues. Trimming took 7 bases from V and 8 from J, leaving 17 bases between them. CDR1 SNHLY and CDR2 FYNNEI come from the germline V gene. Here the CDR3 reads CASTSYPGQGYTF. The CDR3 nucleotides are TGTGCCAGCACCTCATACCCCGGACAGGGCTACACCTTC.

The V gene is TRBV5-1, the J gene TRBJ2-1; 7 positions agree with TRBD2. The trim removed 5 bases at V and 9 bases at J, leaving 11 bases unmatched. The CDR3 is 14 amino acids. Per germline, CDR1 SGHRS and CDR2 YFSETQ. CDR3 sequence: CASSASGNWGEQFF. The CDR3 DNA reads as TGCGCCAGCAGTGCTAGCGGAAACTGGGGTGAGCAGTTCTTC.

This chain uses TRBV29-1 with TRBJ1-2, with TRBD1 matching over 7 bases. Losses at the gene ends were 6 bases for V and 8 bases for J; bases not matched to a gene: 12. The CDR3 extends over 13 amino acids. Germline CDR1 is SQVTM and CDR2 is ANQGSEA. CDR3 sequence: CSVWTGGGYGYTF. The CDR3 DNA reads TGCAGCGTCTGGACAGGTGGGGGATACGGCTACACCTTC.

V usage is TRBV2 and J usage is TRBJ1-3, with 7 nucleotides matching TRBD1. CDR3 length equals 15 residues. Unmatched junction bases numbered 8, after V lost 5 bases and J lost 4 bases. Looked up from germline, CDR1 is SNHLY and CDR2 is FYNNEI. The CDR3 coding sequence is TGTGCCAGCAGTCAAGACAGGGCATCCGGAAACACCATATATTTT. Its translation is CASSQDRASGNTIYF.

The chain uses TRBV20-1 and TRBJ1-6, with TRBD1 identical over 7 bases. The CDR3 covers 15 residues. With V trimmed by 3 bases and J by 9 bases, 11 bases remained unmatched. CDR1 is DFQATT and CDR2 is SNEGSKA in the germline V gene (reference sequence). This CDR3 is CSASPAGTDGSPLHF. The CDR3, as DNA: TGCAGTGCTAGTCCAGCCGGGACAGACGGTTCACCCCTCCACTTT.

This chain joins TRBV4-1 and TRBJ2-4, with 7 bases lining up with TRBD1. This CDR3 contains 15 residues. Looked up from germline, CDR1 is MGHRA and CDR2 is YSYEKL. Germline trimming cut 1 base from V and 7 bases from J; bases unmatched to any gene: 7. The CDR3 DNA reads TGCGCCAGCAGCCAAGGGGACAGAAGGGATAACATTCAGTACTTC. This codes for CASSQGDRRDNIQYF.

The chain links TRBV27 to TRBJ1-4; D possibly corresponds to TRBD1 (5 bases). Germline CDR1 is MNHEY and CDR2 is SMNVEV (reference sequence). The CDR3 runs 14 residues. The V and J ends lost 1 base and 5 bases respectively, with 8 bases between them. As DNA, the CDR3 is TGTGCCAGCAGTTTATTAGGGGCGAATGAAAAACTGTTTTTT. The encoded protein is CASSLLGANEKLFF.

This chain uses TRBV7-2 with TRBJ2-5; TRBD2 matches 11 bases. J was trimmed by 7 bases and V by 0 bases; bases with no gene match: 7. The length of the CDR3 is 16 residues. Germline V lookup: CDR1 SGHTA, CDR2 FQGNSA. The CDR3 reads CASSLATSGAPWTQYF. DNA of the CDR3: TGTGCCAGCAGCTTAGCGACTAGCGGGGCCCCATGGACCCAGTACTTC. Complete variable domain (other parts from reference TRBV7-2 and TRBJ2-5): GAGVSQSPSNKVTEKGKDVELRCDPISGHTALYWYRQSLGQGLEFLIYFQGNSAPDKSGLPSDRFSAERTGGSVSTLTIQRTQQEDSAVYLCASSLATSGAPWTQYFGPGTRLLVL.

This rearrangement joins TRBV11-1 to TRBJ2-7, with a weak D call TRBD2 (6 bases). V shed 6 bases and J shed 0 bases, with 18 bases lying between them. This CDR3 spans 16 amino acids. Germline CDR1 is SGHAT and CDR2 is FQDESV (reference sequence). In nucleotides, the CDR3 is TGTGCCAGCAGAGACGGGGGTTACCGGAGCTCCTACGAGCAGTACTTC. It yields the protein CASRDGGYRSSYEQYF.

This clone occurred a few times. V and J are TRBV30 and TRBJ1-1; possibly TRBD1 for D (5 bases). V was pared by 0 bases and J by 3 bases, with 11 bases between. The CDR3 has 14 amino acids. From germline, CDR1 is GTSNPN and CDR2 SVGIG (reference sequence). DNA for the CDR3: TGTGCCTGGAGTGTACAGGTGGGGCACACTGAAGCTTTCTTT. Protein: CAWSVQVGHTEAFF.

CDR3 in amino acids: CASSFKAGGADTQYF. CDR3 coding DNA: TGTGCCAGCAGCTTCAAAGCGGGAGGAGCAGATACGCAGTATTTT. J is TRBJ2-3 and V is TRBV5-4; TRBD2 aligns across 9 bases. V shed 2 bases and J 4 bases; nucleotides not matched to a gene: 5. The CDR3 runs to 15 residues. The germline V gene has CDR1 SGHNT and CDR2 YYREEE (reference sequence).

The rearrangement uses TRBV2 and TRBJ1-4; TRBD1 matches 8 bases. V lost 6 bases to trimming and J lost 0 bases; unmatched junction nucleotides: 3. There are 15 residues in the CDR3. Germline CDR1 and CDR2: SNHLY and FYNNEI. CDR3 sequence (DNA): TGTGCCAGCAGCCCGGACAGGGCAACTAATGAAAAACTGTTTTTT. It encodes CASSPDRATNEKLFF.

The chain employs TRBV4-3 and TRBJ2-4, with TRBD2 matching over 10 bases. The CDR3 loop spans 18 amino acids. Germline loops: CDR1 LGHNA, CDR2 YSLEER. After removal of 0 bases from V and 0 bases from J, the junction contained 5 bases not matched to a gene. As DNA, the CDR3 is TGCGCCAGCAGCCAAGATTATCTAGCGGGGGTAGCCAAAAACATTCAGTACTTC. This sequence encodes CASSQDYLAGVAKNIQYF.

The V and J genes are TRBV4-2 and TRBJ2-7, with 8 nucleotides matching TRBD2. From germline, CDR1 is LGHNA and CDR2 YNFKEQ. Unmatched junction bases numbered 16, after V lost 0 bases and J lost 9 bases. The CDR3 runs 17 residues. CDR3 DNA: TGTGCCAGCAGCCAAGATGGGGCTAGGACTAGCCTCGTGGTGCAGTACTTC. The encoded protein is CASSQDGARTSLVVQYF.

The chain has TRBV7-8 and TRBJ2-7; 9 bases are shared with TRBD1. With 4 bases clipped from V and 2 bases from J, the junction kept 3 bases outside the gene matches. In germline, CDR1 is SGHVS, CDR2 FQNEAQ. The CDR3 extends over 14 amino acids. The CDR3 DNA reads as TGTGCCAGCAGCTCCGGGGACAGGGCCTACGAGCAGTACTTC. Translating gives CASSSGDRAYEQYF.

This clone was seen ten or more times. The chain has TRBV28 and TRBJ2-5, with 7 bases that match TRBD1. Germline CDR1 is MDHEN and CDR2 is SYDVKM. The CDR3 runs to 16 residues. The junction had 9 bases not matched to a gene; V was cut back by 3 bases and J by 2 bases. The CDR3 loop is CASSFGQGVRQETQYF. CDR3 coding DNA: TGTGCCAGCAGTTTCGGGCAGGGGGTCAGACAAGAGACCCAGTACTTC.

As for this clone: Other DNA sequences in the same sample also yield this CDR3. The V and J genes are TRBV19 and TRBJ2-3; TRBD1 is a possible D gene (6 bases). V was cut by 5 bases and J by 0 bases, with 9 bases left in between. This CDR3 region has 14 residues. Germline-derived CDR1 and CDR2 are LNHDA and SQIVND (reference sequence). The CDR3 nucleotides are TGTGCCAGTAGTCGCAGGGGTAGCACAGATACGCAGTATTTT. It codes for CASSRRGSTDTQYF.

The chain links TRBV6-4 to TRBJ1-2; D is unclear. With 7 bases removed from V and 4 bases from J, the gap between germline ends came to 19 bases. This CDR3 region has 15 residues. Germline V gives CDR1 MRHNA, CDR2 SNTAGT. This CDR3 reads CASKPATDAIYGYTF. CDR3 nucleotides: TGTGCCAGCAAGCCTGCTACAGACGCTATCTATGGCTACACCTTC.

V is TRBV30 and J is TRBJ2-7, with 9 bases matching TRBD1. Germline V lookup: CDR1 GTSNPN, CDR2 SVGIG (reference sequence). V trimming: 2 bases; J trimming: 2 bases; junction bases outside the gene matches: 4. The CDR3 is made up of 14 amino acids. The CDR3 spells CAWSHDRGTYEQYF. In DNA, the CDR3 is TGTGCCTGGAGTCACGACAGGGGGACCTACGAGCAGTACTTC.

V and J are TRBV27 and TRBJ1-4, with D unresolved. Germline assignment: CDR1 MNHEY and CDR2 SMNVEV (reference sequence). Trimming took off 5 bases at V and 4 bases at J, with 11 bases between the two ends. This CDR3 is built from 14 residues. For the CDR3, the DNA is TGTGCCAGCAGTCCCCAGAGGTATAATGAAAAACTGTTTTTT. Translated: CASSPQRYNEKLFF.

Turning to this clone: Other DNA sequences of this sample code for an identical CDR3. The gene calls are TRBV4-3 and TRBJ2-1; 10 positions agree with TRBD1. CDR3 size: 15 residues. Germline V gene sequence: CDR1 LGHNA, CDR2 YSLEER. V shed 6 bases, J shed 4 bases, and the junction held 6 bases outside the gene matches. DNA of the CDR3: TGCGCCAGCAGTCACGGGACAGGGGTATACAATGAGCAGTTCTTC. Its protein is CASSHGTGVYNEQFF.

CDR3 coding DNA: TGCGCCAGCAGCTCCCAGCCCCCCGGGACAGGACCCTACGAGCAGTACTTC. Translated, it gives CASSSQPPGTGPYEQYF. The chain is built from TRBV5-1 and TRBJ2-7, with 8 positions matching TRBD1. This CDR3 contains 17 residues. Germline V lookup: CDR1 SGHRS, CDR2 YFSETQ. Trimming cost V 3 bases and J 2 bases; bases outside gene matches: 13.

The chain combines TRBV7-9 with TRBJ2-7, with D tentatively TRBD1 or TRBD2 (6 bases each). The CDR3 is made up of 14 amino acids. CDR1 is SEHNR, CDR2 FQNEAQ, per germline (reference sequence). Trimming took off 5 bases at V and 3 bases at J, with 14 bases between the two ends. The DNA for the CDR3 is TGTGCCAGCAGCCTAGGGGGGACTTACTACGAGCAGTACTTC. Protein sequence: CASSLGGTYYEQYF.

This chain uses TRBV29-1 with TRBJ1-2, with 7 bases aligning to TRBD1. With V trimmed by 1 base and J by 7 bases, 3 bases remained unmatched. This CDR3 region has 12 residues. Germline assignment: CDR1 SQVTM and CDR2 ANQGSEA. The CDR3 loop reads CSVEGAGGGYTF. The CDR3 coding sequence is TGCAGCGTTGAAGGGGCAGGGGGTGGCTACACCTTC.

J is TRBJ1-2 and V is TRBV5-8; 7 positions agree with TRBD1. Trimming cost V 4 bases and J 4 bases; bases outside gene matches: 10. This CDR3 spans 15 amino acids. Germline CDR1 is SGHTS and CDR2 is YDEGEE. CDR3: CASSIFPTGTYGYTF. In DNA form, the CDR3 reads TGTGCCAGCAGCATCTTCCCGACAGGGACCTATGGCTACACCTTC.

The V gene is TRBV3-1 (or the pseudogene TRBV3-2), the J gene TRBJ2-1; TRBD2 agrees at 11 bases. The V and J ends lost 3 bases and 8 bases, in that order; junction bases with no gene match: 6. Germline-derived CDR1 and CDR2 are LGHDT and YNNKEL (reference sequence). The CDR3 covers 15 residues. The CDR3 loop is CASSHSSGRSDEQFF. CDR3 coding DNA: TGTGCCAGCAGCCATTCTAGCGGGAGGAGTGATGAGCAGTTCTTC.

The chain couples TRBV13 to TRBJ2-1, with TRBD2 identical over 16 bases. The germline CDR1 and CDR2 sequences are PRHDT and FYEKMQ (reference sequence). The CDR3 sequence is 17 residues long. With 5 bases clipped from V and 6 bases from J, the junction kept 7 bases outside the gene matches. CDR3 amino acids: CASSPGLAGGGGNEQFF. Written as DNA, the CDR3 is TGTGCCAGCAGCCCGGGACTAGCGGGAGGGGGGGGCAATGAGCAGTTCTTC.